The sequence of this T cell receptor (beta chain) was determined in a study of T cells in localized non-small cell lung cancer. This CDR3 region has 18 residues. CDR1 is KGHSH, CDR2 LQKENI, per germline. V dropped 6 bases and J dropped 0 bases, with 18 bases sitting between them. Regarding this clone: No antigen is known for it.

Notes on the study in general: There were a median 57 of the top 100 tumor clones appearing in adjacent lung.

Sequencing used immunoSEQ multiplex PCR; TCRdb keeps in-frame clones, though not all of them. This table has 90,000 to 100,000 clones, roughly 93% appearing once. The clonotype comes from a woman aged 35 to 70 with stage II squamous cell lung carcinoma. Specimen: PBMCs, collected before any cancer treatment. The chain is built from TRBV18 and TRBJ2-6, with a possible D match to TRBD1 (7 bases). Here the CDR3 DNA reads TGTGCCAGCTCGTCCGACAGGGCGGGACCCTCTGGGGCCAACGTCCTGACTTTC. It codes for CASSSDRAGPSGANVLTF.